This T cell receptor (beta chain) was retrieved from a study of cytomegalovirus exposure and HLA in healthy donors. Background on the study: Early released data had about 85 million unique TCRs, all coming from HLA-typed donors.

Each of the donors was a healthy bone marrow donor. Regarding the study as a whole: Being indistinguishable, some V segments were excluded, TRBV6-2 and TRBV6-3 among them. In a later analysis, TCR beta V- and J-gene trimming was associated with a missense DCLRE1C variant.

A multiplex PCR was run with 60 Vbeta primers and 13 Jbeta primers. Measured with immunoSEQ multiplex PCR; TCRdb has only the in-frame clones, and not every one. The table lists 60,000 to 85,000 clones, 75% to 85% of them singletons. This clone turned up a few times. The antigen remains undetermined. Germline V CDR1 and CDR2: SEHNR, FQNEAQ (reference sequence). The CDR3 is 14 amino acids. V lost 6 bases and J 3 bases, leaving 14 bases between the germline ends. The chain joins TRBV7-9 to TRBJ2-5; TRBD2 is a possible D gene (6 bases). Material: PBMCs. The origin of this receptor is a man between 40 and 49 years old in good health and CMV-seronegative. CDR3 nucleotide sequence: TGTGCCAGCAGTAGGCAGGGCGGGGAAGAGACCCAGTACTTC. Translating gives CASSRQGGEETQYF.